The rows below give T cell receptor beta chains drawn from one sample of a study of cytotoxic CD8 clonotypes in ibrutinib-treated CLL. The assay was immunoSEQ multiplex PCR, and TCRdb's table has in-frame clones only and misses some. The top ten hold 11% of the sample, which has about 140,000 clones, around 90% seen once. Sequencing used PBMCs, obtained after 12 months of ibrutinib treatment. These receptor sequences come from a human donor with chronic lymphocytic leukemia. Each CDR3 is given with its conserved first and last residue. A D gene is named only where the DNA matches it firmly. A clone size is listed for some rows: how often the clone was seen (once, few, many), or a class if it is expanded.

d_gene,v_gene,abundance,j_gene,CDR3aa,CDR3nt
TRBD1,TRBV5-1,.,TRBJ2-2,CASSGQGSYTGELFF,TGCGCCAGCAGCGGACAGGGAAGTTACACCGGGGAGCTGTTTTTT
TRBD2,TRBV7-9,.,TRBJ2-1,CASSTGTSGSSPYNEQFF,TGTGCCAGCAGCACCGGGACTAGCGGGAGTTCCCCCTACAATGAGCAGTTCTTC
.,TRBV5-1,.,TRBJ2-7,CASSLEPGGYEQYF,TGCGCCAGCAGCTTGGAGCCAGGGGGGTACGAGCAGTACTTC
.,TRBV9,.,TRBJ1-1,CASSVDPSNTEAFF,TGTGCCAGCAGCGTAGATCCGAGTAACACTGAAGCTTTCTTT
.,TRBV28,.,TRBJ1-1,CASTRGRADTEAFF,TGTGCCAGCACCCGAGGGAGGGCTGACACTGAAGCTTTCTTT
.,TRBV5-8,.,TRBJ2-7,CASTIYEQYF,TGTGCCAGCACGATTTACGAGCAGTACTTC
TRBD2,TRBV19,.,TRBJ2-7,CASSMLAGDNEQYF,TGTGCCAGTAGTATGCTAGCGGGAGACAACGAGCAGTACTTC
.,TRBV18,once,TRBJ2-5,CASSPWGQETQYF,TGTGCCAGCTCACCATGGGGTCAAGAGACCCAGTACTTC
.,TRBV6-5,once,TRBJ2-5,CASSWGSGGETQYF,TGTGCCAGCAGTTGGGGGTCCGGCGGGGAGACCCAGTACTTC
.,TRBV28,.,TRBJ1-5,CASSQGRENQPQHF,TGTGCCAGCAGTCAGGGACGGGAGAATCAGCCCCAGCATTTT
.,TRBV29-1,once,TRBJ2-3,CSGRTGRVLADTQYF,TGCAGCGGCCGGACCGGGCGGGTCTTAGCGGATACGCAGTATTTT
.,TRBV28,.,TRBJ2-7,CASSTSYEQYF,TGTGCCAGCAGTACCTCCTACGAGCAGTACTTC
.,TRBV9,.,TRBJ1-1,CASSGQPNTEAFF,TGTGCCAGCAGCGGACAGCCGAACACTGAAGCTTTCTTT
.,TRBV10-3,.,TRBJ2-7,CAISAGLTYEQYF,TGTGCCATCAGTGCGGGTCTGACCTACGAGCAGTACTTC
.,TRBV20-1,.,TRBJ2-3,CSASRLDTQYF,TGCAGTGCTAGTAGGCTAGATACGCAGTATTTT
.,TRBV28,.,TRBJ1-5,CASSFGSRGNNQPQHF,TGTGCCAGCAGTTTCGGGTCGCGTGGTAACAATCAGCCCCAGCATTTT
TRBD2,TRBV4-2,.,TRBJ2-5,CASSQDMAGLAGGLGRRETQYF,TGTGCCAGCAGCCAAGATATGGCTGGACTAGCGGGAGGACTCGGCCGGCGGGAGACCCAGTACTTC
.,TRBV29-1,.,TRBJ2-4,CSVEPPGGNIQYF,TGCAGCGTTGAGCCCCCCGGGGGTAACATTCAGTACTTC
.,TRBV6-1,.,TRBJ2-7,CASSSDSYEQYF,TGTGCCAGCAGCTCAGATTCCTACGAGCAGTACTTC
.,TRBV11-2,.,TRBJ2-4,CASSPSMLNIQYF,TGTGCCAGCAGCCCTAGCATGTTAAACATTCAGTACTTC
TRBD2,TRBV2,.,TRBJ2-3,CASSPLAESTDTQYF,TGTGCCAGCAGTCCACTAGCGGAGAGCACAGATACGCAGTATTTT
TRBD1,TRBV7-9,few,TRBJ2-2,CASSTLGTATNTGELFF,TGTGCCAGCAGTACCCTAGGGACAGCGACTAACACCGGGGAGCTGTTTTTT
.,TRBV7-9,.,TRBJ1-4,CASSLAIGPNEKLFF,TGTGCCAGCAGCTTAGCCATCGGGCCGAATGAAAAACTGTTTTTT
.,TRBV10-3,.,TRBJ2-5,CATLDSQETQYF,TGTGCCACCCTCGACTCCCAAGAGACCCAGTACTTC
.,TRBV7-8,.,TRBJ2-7,CASSPPLQGHEQYF,TGTGCCAGCAGCCCCCCCCTCCAAGGGCACGAGCAGTACTTC
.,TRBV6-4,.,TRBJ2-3,CASSDSVGPYTDTQYF,TGTGCCAGCAGTGACTCGGTAGGCCCCTACACAGATACGCAGTATTTT